These 3 T cell receptor beta chains originate from one sample sequenced in a study of blood T cell repertoires in COVID-19. Repertoires were generated with immunoSEQ multiplex PCR, while TCRdb's copy carries only in-frame clones and drops some. This sample yields fewer than 15,000 clones, of which around 76% are seen a single time; approximately 40% belongs to the top ten. The sequenced material came from peripheral blood. The receptor source for this set is a woman older than 75 with acute or convalescent COVID-19.

This chain connects TRBV30 to TRBJ1-2; 9 bases are a match to TRBD1. V was clipped by 1 base and J by 0 bases; unmatched bases: 6. The CDR3 length is 16 residues. The germline V gene has CDR1 GTSNPN and CDR2 SVGIG (reference sequence). CDR3 sequence reads: CAWSGDRAAANYGYTF. CDR3 nucleotide sequence: TGTGCCTGGAGTGGGGACAGGGCCGCGGCTAACTATGGCTACACCTTC. The full variable domain, its missing parts supplied by reference TRBV30 and TRBJ1-2, is SQTIHQWPATLVQPVGSPLSLECTVEGTSNPNLYWYRQAAGRGLQLLFYSVGIGQISSEVPQNLSASRPQDRQFILSSKKLLLSDSGFYLCAWSGDRAAANYGYTFGSGTRLTVV.

This clone is a singleton in its sample. An end of the junction differs from the germline gene, which may be a read error. The V and J genes are TRBV13 and TRBJ1-2, with 9 bases aligning to TRBD1. The CDR3 has 14 amino acids. Germline loops: CDR1 PRHDT, CDR2 FYEKMQ (reference sequence). In DNA, the CDR3 is TGTGCCAGCAGCCTAGGACAGGGGCTCAGTGGCTACACCTTC. Protein product: CASSLGQGLSGYTF.

The chain couples TRBV3-1 (or the pseudogene TRBV3-2) to TRBJ1-2; perhaps TRBD1 as D (6 bases). Trimming removed 0 bases at V and 5 bases at J, with 13 bases between. Germline-derived CDR1 and CDR2 are LGHDT and YNNKEL (reference sequence). The CDR3 spans 15 residues. The CDR3 reads CASSQDLGAVYGYTF. The CDR3 DNA follows: TGTGCCAGCAGCCAAGATCTGGGGGCAGTATATGGCTACACCTTC.